A selection of T cell receptor beta chains follows, all from one sample in a study of cytomegalovirus exposure and HLA in healthy donors. The assay was immunoSEQ multiplex PCR, and TCRdb's table has in-frame clones only and misses some. The sample has 170,000 or so clones, about 80% seen once. Sequencing was done on a sample of PBMCs. Receptors were obtained from a woman between 50 and 59 years old in good health and CMV-seronegative. Both conserved end residues are part of each CDR3.

>TRBV30|TRBJ2-7
CAWSVSGLYEQYF
>TRBV5-1|TRBJ2-6
CASSLGGPTVPGANVLTF
>TRBV28|TRBJ2-3
CASSPGRGRGPTDTQYF
>TRBV28|TRBJ1-2
CASSSGQYTNYGYTF
>TRBV27|TRBJ1-6
CASSGGTARSSPLHF
>TRBV9|TRBJ2-3
CASNWKRGAYTDTQYF
>TRBV7-8|TRBJ1-3
CASSFRRDSGNTIYF
>TRBV28|TRBJ2-3
CASSRLAGGRADTQYF
>TRBV6-5|TRBJ1-2
CASRGQGQFNGYTF
>TRBV2|TRBJ1-3
CASSEEILRAGNTIYF
>TRBV5-1|TRBJ2-5
CASSPAGLGETQYF
>TRBV10-3|TRBJ2-7
CAISRQDPYEQYF
>TRBV6-1|TRBJ2-5
CASSAAGQQETQYF
>TRBV7-8|TRBJ1-5
CASSSLRVGNQPQHF
>TRBV5-1|TRBJ2-3
CASSPAGELTDTQYF
>TRBV28|TRBJ2-5
CASSFGQETQYF
>TRBV9|TRBJ2-5
CASSVSAGGRETQYF
>TRBV15|TRBJ1-6
CATSRYTGTGNSPLHF
>TRBV9|TRBJ1-1
CASSVEPNTEAFF
>TRBV28|TRBJ1-2
CASSLYPGGEGYTF
>TRBV5-5|TRBJ1-1
CASSLRGNTEAFF
>TRBV19|TRBJ1-6
CASSMTGEIPLHF